This T cell receptor beta chain was recovered during a study of Ad26.COV2.S vaccination and SARS-CoV-2 variants. About the research overall: The vaccine Ad26.COV2.S was put into the muscle once, or twice with 56 days between. Regarding the study as a whole: Ad26.COV2.S recipients had broader spike-specific TCRs (P = 0.0014).

This clone occurred many times. Antigen unknown. The treatment is: around 19 received Ad26.COV2.S at low or high dose, single or two shots; about five received placebo; per-sample allocation not given. It was on day 63 after the first vaccine or placebo injection that samples were taken. Assay used: immunoSEQ multiplex PCR; TCRdb lists only in-frame clones, some missing. The sample lists around 320,000 clones; around nine tenths were seen once. The trim removed 3 bases at V and 7 bases at J, leaving 4 bases unmatched. There are 14 residues in the CDR3. The germline CDR1 and CDR2 sequences are SGHAT and FQNNGV.

This sequence was found in a person aged 18-60 years who received the Ad26.COV2.S COVID-19 vaccine or a placebo. The material sequenced was peripheral blood, taken in a trial of Ad26.COV2.S vaccine versus placebo. The chain has TRBV11-2 and TRBJ2-7; 12 bases fit TRBD1. Written as DNA, the CDR3 is TGTGCCAGCAGCTTGGGACAGGGGGCACGGGAGCAGTACTTC. Translation: CASSLGQGAREQYF. Combining the CDR3 with reference TRBV11-2 and TRBJ2-7 gives the whole variable domain EAGVAQSPRYKIIEKRQSVAFWCNPISGHATLYWYQQILGQGPKLLIQFQNNGVVDDSQLPKDRFSAERLKGVDSTLKIQPAKLEDSAVYLCASSLGQGAREQYFGPGTRLTVT.